This TCR beta chain appears in the sequencing data of a study of T cells in Graves' hyperthyroidism and ophthalmopathy. Study-level points and caveats: Before onset, ophthalmopathy was predicted by the model a median around 6 months earlier. The majority of expanded thyroid clonotypes above 0.001 also appeared in blood.

J gave up 2 bases and V 5 bases, and 3 bases lay outside the gene matches. There are 14 residues in the CDR3. The V gene's germline CDR1 is SEHNR and CDR2 FQNEAQ (reference sequence). This clonotype was counted ten times or more. The antigen is unknown. RNA transcripts yielded amplified TCR beta CDR3 regions. HTBI primers were employed in a first-round RT-PCR of the TCR CDR3. Using its own MiXCR run on the multiplex PCR reads, TCRdb lists one record per CDR3 protein. The sample carries around 500,000 distinct CDR3 sequences, 15% to 20% recorded once. The sample was blood. The chain combines TRBV7-9 with TRBJ2-7; 10 bases are shared with TRBD2. The sequence was collected from a woman younger than 45 with Graves' ophthalmopathy. CDR3 sequence: CASSAGLATYEQYF. The CDR3 DNA is TGTGCCAGCAGCGCGGGACTAGCGACCTACGAGCAGTACTTC.